This entry lists 19 T cell receptor beta chains sequenced from one sample in a study of CD4 T cells in relation to SARS-CoV-2 and coronaviruses. No antigen is known for these receptors. The unexposed donors gave CD4+ T cells in about 2011-2018, prior to COVID-19. The cells were cultured for less than twelve days before CD4+ T cells were isolated. Using immunoSEQ multiplex PCR, the repertoire was profiled, and TCRdb retains in-frame clones only, with some absent. The top ten hold around 9.9% of the sample, which has about 17,000 clones, roughly three quarters seen once. Sequenced: CD4+ T cells from PBMCs, cultured in vitro. Receptor source: a human donor in good health.

The V call is TRBV15, the J call TRBJ2-2; no firm D call. This CDR3 comprises 15 residues. V shed 5 bases and J shed 0 bases, with 10 bases lying between them. Germline CDR1 is LNHNV and CDR2 is YYDKDF (reference sequence). CDR3 loop: CATSSLGSNTGELFF. For the CDR3, the DNA is TGTGCCACCAGCTCTCTAGGGTCGAACACCGGGGAGCTGTTTTTT.

The chain employs TRBV10-3 and TRBJ2-2; D tentatively reads TRBD1 or TRBD2 (6 bases each). In germline, CDR1 is ENHRY, CDR2 SYGVKD. The CDR3 covers 17 residues. Trimming stripped 2 bases from V and 8 bases from J, with 21 bases between. For the CDR3, the DNA is TGTGCCATCAGTGAGAGGGGGGCGCGGAGTTCCCCGGGGGAGCTGTTTTTT. It is translated as CAISERGARSSPGELFF.

The rearrangement links TRBV7-2 to TRBJ2-7; D gene uncertain. Trimming removed 2 bases from V and 2 bases from J, with 22 bases in between. The V gene's germline CDR1 is SGHTA and CDR2 FQGNSA. This CDR3 region has 18 residues. CDR3 sequence (DNA): TGTGCCAGCAGCTTACATGAATCTTCGACAATGAAGCCCTACGAGCAGTACTTC. Translating gives CASSLHESSTMKPYEQYF.

The chain has TRBV7-9 and TRBJ2-1; D remains unclear. Germline CDR1 is SEHNR and CDR2 is FQNEAQ (reference sequence). The CDR3 covers 11 residues. The germline V and J ends were trimmed by 1 base and 13 bases, with 8 bases remaining between them. DNA for the CDR3: TGTGCCAGCAGCTTAGACTGGGCCCAGTTCTTC. It translates to CASSLDWAQFF.

The chain carries TRBV2 and TRBJ2-7; weak D call: TRBD2 (6 bases). The V end lost 7 bases, the J end lost 6 bases, and 19 bases lay between the germline ends. The CDR3 totals 14 residues. CDR1 and CDR2 from the germline V gene are SNHLY and FYNNEI. CDR3 region: CASKGRQGGVEQYF. CDR3 sequence (DNA): TGTGCCAGCAAAGGGCGTCAGGGAGGAGTCGAGCAGTACTTC. Full variable domain (remainder filled in from reference TRBV2 and TRBJ2-7): EPEVTQTPSHQVTQMGQEVILRCVPISNHLYFYWYRQILGQKVEFLVSFYNNEISEKSEIFDDQFSVERPDGSNFTLKIRSTKLEDSAMYFCASKGRQGGVEQYFGPGTRLTVT.

The chain is built from TRBV7-2 and TRBJ1-1; no firm D call. CDR1 is SGHTA, CDR2 FQGNSA, per germline. The V gene lost 1 base and the J gene lost 1 base, with 4 bases spanning the gap. The CDR3 consists of 13 residues. CDR3 in DNA: TGTGCCAGCAGCTTAGTAGGGAACACTGAAGCTTTCTTT. Its translation is CASSLVGNTEAFF.

The chain has TRBV12-3 or TRBV12-4 and TRBJ2-1, with a tentative D call TRBD2 (6 bases). CDR3 length equals 12 residues. V was clipped by 3 bases and J by 12 bases, with 12 bases between them. The CDR3 sequence: CASSFSGVAQFF. The CDR3 DNA reads as TGTGCCAGCAGTTTTAGCGGTGTGGCGCAGTTCTTC.

This rearrangement joins TRBV6-5 to TRBJ2-3; D perhaps matches TRBD1 (5 bases). Germline CDR1 is MNHEY and CDR2 is SVGAGI. This CDR3 is built from 12 residues. The V gene lost 4 bases and the J gene lost 5 bases, with 7 bases spanning the gap. CDR3 region: CASSSQGDTQYF. CDR3 DNA sequence: TGTGCCAGCAGTTCGCAGGGAGATACGCAGTATTTT.

The chain couples TRBV2 to TRBJ2-5; D is undetermined. Germline CDR1 SNHLY, CDR2 FYNNEI. The CDR3 loop spans 13 amino acids. V was cut by 2 bases and J by 5 bases, with 9 bases left in between. This CDR3 reads CASSEWSGETQYF. For the CDR3, the DNA is TGTGCCAGCAGTGAATGGAGTGGGGAGACCCAGTACTTC.

This chain uses TRBV19 with TRBJ2-1; 9 bases line up with TRBD2. The germline CDR1 and CDR2 sequences are LNHDA and SQIVND (reference sequence). The junction had 11 bases not matched to a gene; V was cut back by 5 bases and J by 6 bases. The CDR3 covers 16 residues. The CDR3 protein is CASSRPAGGPSNEQFF. The CDR3, as DNA: TGTGCCAGTAGTCGACCCGCGGGAGGGCCATCCAATGAGCAGTTCTTC.

This chain connects TRBV2 to TRBJ2-5, with D maybe TRBD2 (5 bases). Germline V lookup: CDR1 SNHLY, CDR2 FYNNEI. The CDR3 totals 14 residues. The V end lost 8 bases, the J end lost 1 base, and 14 bases lay between the germline ends. The CDR3 here is CASRERGSQETQYF. The CDR3 DNA is TGTGCCAGCCGAGAACGAGGGTCCCAAGAGACCCAGTACTTC. Complete variable domain (other parts from reference TRBV2 and TRBJ2-5): EPEVTQTPSHQVTQMGQEVILRCVPISNHLYFYWYRQILGQKVEFLVSFYNNEISEKSEIFDDQFSVERPDGSNFTLKIRSTKLEDSAMYFCASRERGSQETQYFGPGTRLLVL.

The genes are TRBV14 and TRBJ2-7; weak D call: TRBD1 (5 bases). V gave up 1 base and J gave up 0 bases, with 10 bases separating them. This CDR3 region has 15 residues. Germline V gene data show CDR1 as SGHDN and CDR2 as FVKESK. DNA of the CDR3: TGTGCCAGCAGCCAAGGACGGACATACTCCTACGAGCAGTACTTC. Translating gives CASSQGRTYSYEQYF.

The chain links TRBV6-5 to TRBJ2-5, with D tentatively TRBD1 (7 bases). Germline CDR1 MNHEY, CDR2 SVGAGI. This CDR3 is 12 amino acids long. Deletions cut 8 bases from V and 5 bases from J, with 12 bases between. CDR3 amino acids: CASESGGETQYF. The DNA of the CDR3 is TGTGCCAGCGAATCAGGGGGGGAGACCCAGTACTTC.

The rearrangement links TRBV14 to TRBJ2-5, with TRBD1 matching over 7 bases. The ends lost 5 bases at V and 7 bases at J; junction bases unmatched: 28. Germline V gene data show CDR1 as SGHDN and CDR2 as FVKESK. This CDR3 is 20 amino acids long. The CDR3 protein is CASSGTARYRGPGYSLTQYF. The CDR3 DNA follows: TGTGCCAGCAGCGGCACGGCGAGGTACAGGGGCCCGGGATATTCCCTGACCCAGTACTTC.

The gene calls are TRBV6-5 and TRBJ1-1, with a possible D match to TRBD1 (6 bases). Trimming removed 2 bases from V and 1 base from J, with 8 bases in between. The CDR3 length is 14 residues. In germline, CDR1 is MNHEY, CDR2 SVGAGI. CDR3 amino acids: CASSYPTGNTEAFF. The DNA of the CDR3 is TGTGCCAGCAGTTACCCGACAGGGAACACTGAAGCTTTCTTT.

This clone came up once. The chain joins TRBV6-1 to TRBJ1-5; 8 bases match TRBD1. V was clipped by 3 bases and J by 4 bases; unmatched bases: 5. The CDR3 spans 15 residues. The V gene's germline CDR1 is MNHNS and CDR2 SASEGT. The CDR3 nucleotides are TGTGCCAGCAGTGATGGGACAGGAACAAATCAGCCCCAGCATTTT. Protein product: CASSDGTGTNQPQHF.

The rearrangement joins TRBV4-1 to TRBJ2-3; a weak D match, TRBD2 (7 bases). V was clipped by 1 base and J by 6 bases, with 23 bases between them. Germline values: CDR1 MGHRA, CDR2 YSYEKL. This CDR3 is 18 amino acids long. The CDR3 region is CASSQVGLARGGGDTQYF. The CDR3 nucleotides are TGCGCCAGCAGCCAAGTGGGCCTAGCAAGGGGGGGTGGGGATACGCAGTATTTT.

The gene calls are TRBV9 and TRBJ2-5; D is possibly TRBD2 (5 bases). Germline assignment: CDR1 SGDLS and CDR2 YYNGEE. With 0 bases removed from V and 5 bases from J, the gap between germline ends came to 14 bases. The CDR3 is 15 residues long. The CDR3 DNA follows: TGTGCCAGCAGCGTAGGCAAGCGGCAGTGGGAGACCCAGTACTTC. This sequence encodes CASSVGKRQWETQYF.

The J gene is TRBJ2-7, the V gene TRBV18; D possibly matches TRBD1 or TRBD2 (5 bases each). CDR3 length: 16 amino acids. Germline values: CDR1 KGHSH, CDR2 LQKENI. The germline V and J ends were trimmed by 5 bases and 5 bases, with 22 bases remaining between them. This CDR3 is CASSTLPGIERNEQYF. CDR3 in DNA: TGTGCCAGCTCAACACTTCCAGGGATCGAGCGGAACGAGCAGTACTTC.